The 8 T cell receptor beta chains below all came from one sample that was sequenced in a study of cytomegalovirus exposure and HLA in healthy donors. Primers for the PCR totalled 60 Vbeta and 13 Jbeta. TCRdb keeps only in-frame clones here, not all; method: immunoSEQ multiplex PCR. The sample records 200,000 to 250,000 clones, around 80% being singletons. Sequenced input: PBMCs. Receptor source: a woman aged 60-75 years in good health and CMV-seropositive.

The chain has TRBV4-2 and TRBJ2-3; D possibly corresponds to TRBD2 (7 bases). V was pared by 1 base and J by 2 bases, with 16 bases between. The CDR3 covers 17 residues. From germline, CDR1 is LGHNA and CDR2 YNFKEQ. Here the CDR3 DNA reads TGTGCCAGCAGCCAAGGGGCCGGCGGGGGCCCCACAGATACGCAGTATTTT. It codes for CASSQGAGGGPTDTQYF.

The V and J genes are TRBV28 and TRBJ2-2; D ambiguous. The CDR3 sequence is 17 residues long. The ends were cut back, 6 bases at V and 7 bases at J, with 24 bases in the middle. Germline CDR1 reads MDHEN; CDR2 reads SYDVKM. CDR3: CASSLPRRTQSGGELFF. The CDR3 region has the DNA TGTGCCAGCAGCCTCCCACGAAGAACGCAGTCAGGCGGGGAGCTGTTTTTT. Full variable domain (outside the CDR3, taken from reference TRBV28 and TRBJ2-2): DVKVTQSSRYLVKRTGEKVFLECVQDMDHENMFWYRQDPGLGLRLIYFSYDVKMKEKGDIPEGYSVSREKKERFSLILESASTNQTSMYLCASSLPRRTQSGGELFFGEGSRLTVL.

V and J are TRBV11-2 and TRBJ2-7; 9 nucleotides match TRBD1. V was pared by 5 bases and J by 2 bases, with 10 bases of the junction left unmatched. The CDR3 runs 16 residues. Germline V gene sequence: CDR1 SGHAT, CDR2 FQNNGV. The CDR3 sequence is CASSLNRGRGAYEQYF. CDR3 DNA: TGTGCCAGCAGCCTAAACAGGGGGCGAGGGGCCTACGAGCAGTACTTC.

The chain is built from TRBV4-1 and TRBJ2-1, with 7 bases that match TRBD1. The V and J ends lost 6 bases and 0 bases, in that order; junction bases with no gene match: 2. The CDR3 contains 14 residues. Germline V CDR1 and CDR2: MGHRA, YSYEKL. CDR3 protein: CASRGTDSYNEQFF. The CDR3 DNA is TGCGCCAGCAGGGGGACAGACTCCTACAATGAGCAGTTCTTC.

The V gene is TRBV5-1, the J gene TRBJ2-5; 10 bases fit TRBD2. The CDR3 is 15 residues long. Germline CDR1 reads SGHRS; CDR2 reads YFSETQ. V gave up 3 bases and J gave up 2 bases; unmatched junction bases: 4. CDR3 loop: CASSSSGGLQETQYF. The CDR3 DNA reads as TGCGCCAGCAGCTCTAGCGGGGGATTGCAAGAGACCCAGTACTTC.

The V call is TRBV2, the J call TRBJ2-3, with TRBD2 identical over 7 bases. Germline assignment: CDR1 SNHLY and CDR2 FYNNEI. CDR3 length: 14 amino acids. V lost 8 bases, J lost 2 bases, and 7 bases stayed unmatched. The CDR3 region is CASRTLADTDTQYF. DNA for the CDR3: TGTGCCAGCCGGACTCTAGCGGACACAGATACGCAGTATTTT.

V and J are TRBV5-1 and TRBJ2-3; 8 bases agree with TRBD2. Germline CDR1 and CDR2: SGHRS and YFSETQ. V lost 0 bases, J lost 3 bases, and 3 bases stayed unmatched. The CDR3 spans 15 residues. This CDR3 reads CASSLVAGGTDTQYF. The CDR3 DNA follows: TGCGCCAGCAGCTTGGTGGCGGGAGGTACAGATACGCAGTATTTT.

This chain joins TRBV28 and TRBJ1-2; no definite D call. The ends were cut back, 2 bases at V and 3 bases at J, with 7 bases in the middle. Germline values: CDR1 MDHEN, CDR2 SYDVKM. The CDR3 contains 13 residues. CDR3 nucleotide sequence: TGTGCCAGCAGTTTAGCGGGTTACTATGGCTACACCTTC. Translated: CASSLAGYYGYTF.